This TCR beta chain was observed in a study of blood T cell repertoires in COVID-19. Data came from immunoSEQ multiplex PCR; TCRdb stores just in-frame clones and leaves some out. The sample lists 300,000 or so clones; 87% were seen once. The V end lost 0 bases, the J end lost 8 bases, and 13 bases lay between the germline ends. Germline values: CDR1 LNHDA, CDR2 SQIVND (reference sequence). The CDR3 has 15 amino acids. Participants' reported clinical history set cohort assignment. Cohort 3 recovered donors had two negative PCRs, clearance, or symptom resolution. The sequence derives from a woman aged 25 to 39 who had recovered from COVID-19. The J gene is TRBJ1-4, the V gene TRBV19; D gene unclear. Sequencing was carried out using PBMCs or T cells enriched from blood (not recorded which). In DNA form, the CDR3 reads TGTGCCAGTAGTATAGAGGGAGCAGACCGGGAAAAACTGTTTTTT. Translating gives CASSIEGADREKLFF.